This TCR beta chain derives from a study of CD8+CD57+ T cells in acquired aplastic anemia. Study at large: Sorted CD4+ and CD8+ cells yielded roughly 3.1 ug of DNA on average. Regarding the study as a whole: Patients and controls had in common 25 to 30 CD8+ CDR3 sequences. Significant differences in CD8+ Simpson's diversity were not observed between patients and controls.

Patients who underwent sequencing had shown CD8+CD57+ cell expansion by flow cytometry. The diagnosis in all patients was severe acquired aplastic anemia. There are many counts of this clonotype. Its antigen is still unknown. V lost 0 bases to trimming and J lost 6 bases, with 15 bases between them. Germline assignment: CDR1 LGHNA and CDR2 YNFKEQ. The CDR3 is made up of 16 amino acids. Genomic DNA constituted the template upon which TCR beta VDJ and CDR3 profiling was performed. TCRdb fed the reads into MiXCR, producing one record per CDR3 protein. Seen here are approximately 220,000 distinct CDR3 sequences, around 45% observed once, and the top ten hold 7% to 9.5%.

The sequenced material came from sorted CD4+, CD8+, or CD8+CD57+ T cells (not recorded which) from PBMCs. The sequence derives from a human donor with aplastic anemia. The rearrangement links TRBV4-2 to TRBJ2-1; D could derive from TRBD1 or TRBD2 (6 bases each). This chain's CDR3 is CASSQDVGRGGNEQFF. The CDR3 DNA is TGTGCCAGCAGCCAAGACGTCGGCAGGGGAGGCAATGAGCAGTTCTTC.